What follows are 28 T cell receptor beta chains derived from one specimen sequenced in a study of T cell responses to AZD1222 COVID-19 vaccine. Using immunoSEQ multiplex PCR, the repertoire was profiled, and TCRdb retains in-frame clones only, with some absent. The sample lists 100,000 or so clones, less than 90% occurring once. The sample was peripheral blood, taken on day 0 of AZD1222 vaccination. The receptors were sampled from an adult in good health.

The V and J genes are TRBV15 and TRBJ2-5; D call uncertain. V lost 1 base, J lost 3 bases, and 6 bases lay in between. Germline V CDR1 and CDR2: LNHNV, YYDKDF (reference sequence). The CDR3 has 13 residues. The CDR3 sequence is CATSRVIEETQYF. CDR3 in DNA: TGTGCCACCAGCAGAGTTATCGAAGAGACCCAGTACTTC. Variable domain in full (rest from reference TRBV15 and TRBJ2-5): DAMVIQNPRYQVTQFGKPVTLSCSQTLNHNVMYWYQQKSSQAPKLLFHYYDKDFNNEADTPDNFQSRRPNTSFCFLDIRSPGLGDTAMYLCATSRVIEETQYFGPGTRLLVL.

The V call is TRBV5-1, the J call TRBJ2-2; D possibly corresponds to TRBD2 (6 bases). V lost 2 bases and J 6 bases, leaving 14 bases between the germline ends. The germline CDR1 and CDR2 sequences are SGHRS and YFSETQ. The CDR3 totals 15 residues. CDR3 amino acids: CASSLGGAGPGELFF. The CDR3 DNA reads TGCGCCAGCAGCTTAGGCGGGGCTGGTCCCGGGGAGCTGTTTTTT.

DNA for the CDR3: TGCAGCGCTGGGACAGAGATCTATGGCTACACCTTC. It specifies CSAGTEIYGYTF. V and J are TRBV29-1 and TRBJ1-2, with TRBD1 matching over 7 bases. This CDR3 is built from 12 residues. V was pared by 7 bases and J by 4 bases, with 6 bases of the junction left unmatched. The germline CDR1 and CDR2 sequences are SQVTM and ANQGSEA.

For the CDR3, the DNA is TGCGCCAGCCTTTGGGGGGCCCGCACAGATACGCAGTATTTT. As protein: CASLWGARTDTQYF. This chain uses TRBV23-1 with TRBJ2-3; the D gene could be TRBD1 or TRBD2 (6 bases each). TRBV23-1 is recorded as an ORF, its role being uncertain. V dropped 8 bases and J dropped 1 base, with 13 bases sitting between them. CDR3 length: 14 amino acids.

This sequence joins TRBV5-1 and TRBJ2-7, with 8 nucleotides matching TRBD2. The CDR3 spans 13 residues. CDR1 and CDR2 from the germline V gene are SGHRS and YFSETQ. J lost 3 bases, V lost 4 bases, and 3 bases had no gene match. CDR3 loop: CASSLRGDYEQYF. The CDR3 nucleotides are TGCGCCAGCAGCCTGCGGGGGGACTACGAGCAGTACTTC.

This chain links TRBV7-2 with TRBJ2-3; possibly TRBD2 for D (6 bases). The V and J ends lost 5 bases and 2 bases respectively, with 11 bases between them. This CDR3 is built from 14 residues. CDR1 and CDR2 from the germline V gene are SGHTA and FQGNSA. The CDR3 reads CASSPGLLTDTQYF. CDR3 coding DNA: TGTGCCAGCAGCCCGGGACTGCTCACAGATACGCAGTATTTT. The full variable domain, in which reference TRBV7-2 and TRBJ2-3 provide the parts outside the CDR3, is GAGVSQSPSNKVTEKGKDVELRCDPISGHTALYWYRQSLGQGLEFLIYFQGNSAPDKSGLPSDRFSAERTGGSVSTLTIQRTQQEDSAVYLCASSPGLLTDTQYFGPGTRLTVL.

The CDR3, as DNA: TGCAGCGTTGTTGGCAGACGCCCCACCGATACGCAGTATTTT. As protein: CSVVGRRPTDTQYF. The chain couples TRBV29-1 to TRBJ2-3; D remains ambiguous. This CDR3 comprises 14 residues. Germline V gene data show CDR1 as SQVTM and CDR2 as ANQGSEA. Trimming left V 4 bases short and J 6 bases short, with 17 bases between.

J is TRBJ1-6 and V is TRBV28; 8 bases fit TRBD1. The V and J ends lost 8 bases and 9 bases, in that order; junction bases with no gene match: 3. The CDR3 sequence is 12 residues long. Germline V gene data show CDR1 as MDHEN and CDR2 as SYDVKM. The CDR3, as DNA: TGTGCCAGCCGGGACAGGCTTTCACCCCTCCACTTT. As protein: CASRDRLSPLHF.

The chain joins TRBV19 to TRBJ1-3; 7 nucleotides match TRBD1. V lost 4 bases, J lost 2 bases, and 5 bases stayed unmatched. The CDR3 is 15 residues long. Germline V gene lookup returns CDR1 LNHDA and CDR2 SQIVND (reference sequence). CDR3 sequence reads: CASSTRGAPGNTIYF. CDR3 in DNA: TGTGCCAGTAGTACCAGGGGGGCGCCTGGAAACACCATATATTTT.

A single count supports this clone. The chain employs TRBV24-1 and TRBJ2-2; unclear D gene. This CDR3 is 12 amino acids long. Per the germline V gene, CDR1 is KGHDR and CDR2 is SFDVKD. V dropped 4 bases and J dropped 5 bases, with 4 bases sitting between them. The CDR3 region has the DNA TGTGCCACCAGTGAACTAACCGGGGAGCTGTTTTTT. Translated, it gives CATSELTGELFF.

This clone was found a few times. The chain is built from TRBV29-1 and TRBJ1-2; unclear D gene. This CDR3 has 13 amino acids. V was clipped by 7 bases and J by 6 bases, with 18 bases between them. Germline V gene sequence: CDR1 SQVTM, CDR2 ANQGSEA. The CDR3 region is CSGLVLVGNGYTF. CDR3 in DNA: TGCAGCGGCCTGGTCCTAGTCGGAAATGGCTACACCTTC.

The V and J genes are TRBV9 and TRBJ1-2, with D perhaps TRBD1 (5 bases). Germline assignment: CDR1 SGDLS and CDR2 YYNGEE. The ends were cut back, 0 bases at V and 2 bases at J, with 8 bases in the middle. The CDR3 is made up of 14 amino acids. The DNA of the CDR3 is TGTGCCAGCAGCGTAGATTGGGGCAACTATGGCTACACCTTC. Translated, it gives CASSVDWGNYGYTF.

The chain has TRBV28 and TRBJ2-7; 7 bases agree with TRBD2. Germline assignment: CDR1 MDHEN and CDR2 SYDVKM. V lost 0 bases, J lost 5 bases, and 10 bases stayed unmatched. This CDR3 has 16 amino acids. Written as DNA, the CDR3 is TGTGCCAGCAGTTTATGGGGGAGGGATACCCCTGACGAGCAGTACTTC. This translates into CASSLWGRDTPDEQYF.

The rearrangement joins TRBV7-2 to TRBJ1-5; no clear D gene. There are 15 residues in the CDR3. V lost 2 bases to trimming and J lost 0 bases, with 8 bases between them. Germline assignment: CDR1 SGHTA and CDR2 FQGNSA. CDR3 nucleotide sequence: TGTGCCAGCAGCTTACGGCTGAATAGCAATCAGCCCCAGCATTTT. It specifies CASSLRLNSNQPQHF. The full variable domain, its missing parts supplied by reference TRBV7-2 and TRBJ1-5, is GAGVSQSPSNKVTEKGKDVELRCDPISGHTALYWYRQSLGQGLEFLIYFQGNSAPDKSGLPSDRFSAERTGGSVSTLTIQRTQQEDSAVYLCASSLRLNSNQPQHFGDGTRLSIL.

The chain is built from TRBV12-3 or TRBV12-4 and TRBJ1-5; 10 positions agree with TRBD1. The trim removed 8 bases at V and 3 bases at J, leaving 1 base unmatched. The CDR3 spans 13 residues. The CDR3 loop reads CASGTGVNQPQHF. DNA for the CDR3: TGTGCCAGCGGGACAGGGGTCAATCAGCCCCAGCATTTT.

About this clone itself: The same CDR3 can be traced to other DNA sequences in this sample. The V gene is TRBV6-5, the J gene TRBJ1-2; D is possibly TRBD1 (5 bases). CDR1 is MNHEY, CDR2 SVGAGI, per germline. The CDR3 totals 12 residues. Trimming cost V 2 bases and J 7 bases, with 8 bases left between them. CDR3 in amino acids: CASSYGGSGYTF. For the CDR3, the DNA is TGTGCCAGCAGTTACGGGGGATCTGGCTACACCTTC.

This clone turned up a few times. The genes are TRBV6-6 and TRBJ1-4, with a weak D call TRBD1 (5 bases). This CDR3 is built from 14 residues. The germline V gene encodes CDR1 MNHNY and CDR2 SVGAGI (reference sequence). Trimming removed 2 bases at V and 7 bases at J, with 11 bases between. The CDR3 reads CASSYTGEGEKLFF. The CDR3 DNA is TGTGCCAGCAGTTACACGGGGGAAGGTGAAAAACTGTTTTTT.

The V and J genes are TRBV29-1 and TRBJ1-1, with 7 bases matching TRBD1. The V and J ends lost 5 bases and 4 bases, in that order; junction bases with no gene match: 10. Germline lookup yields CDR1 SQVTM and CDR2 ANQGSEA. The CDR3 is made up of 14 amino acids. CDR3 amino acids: CSVTNRGRVTEAFF. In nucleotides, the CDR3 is TGCAGCGTTACAAACAGGGGTAGGGTCACTGAAGCTTTCTTT.

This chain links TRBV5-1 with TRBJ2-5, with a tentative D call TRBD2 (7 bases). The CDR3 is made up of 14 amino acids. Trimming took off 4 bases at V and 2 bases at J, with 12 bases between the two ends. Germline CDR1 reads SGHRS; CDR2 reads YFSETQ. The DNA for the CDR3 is TGCGCCAGCAGCGTGGGGGGGGCACAAGAGACCCAGTACTTC. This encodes CASSVGGAQETQYF.

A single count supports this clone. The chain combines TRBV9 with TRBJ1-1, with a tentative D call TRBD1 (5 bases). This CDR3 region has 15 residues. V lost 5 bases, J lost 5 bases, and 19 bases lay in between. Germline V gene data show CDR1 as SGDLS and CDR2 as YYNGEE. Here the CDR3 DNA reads TGTGCCAGCAGACGACCTAGGCTCGGGGGGACTGAAGCTTTCTTT. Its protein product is CASRRPRLGGTEAFF.

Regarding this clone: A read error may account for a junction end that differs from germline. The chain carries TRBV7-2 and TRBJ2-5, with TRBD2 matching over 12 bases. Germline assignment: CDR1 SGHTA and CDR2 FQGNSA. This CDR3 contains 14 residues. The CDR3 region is CASSLAGGRETQYF. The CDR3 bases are TGTGCCAGCAGCCTAGCGGGGGGGAGGGAGACCCAGTACTTC. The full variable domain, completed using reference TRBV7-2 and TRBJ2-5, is GAGVSQSPSNKVTEKGKDVELRCDPISGHTALYWYRQSLGQGLEFLIYFQGNSAPDKSGLPSDRFSAERTGGSVSTLTIQRTQQEDSAVYLCASSLAGGRETQYFGPGTRLLVL.

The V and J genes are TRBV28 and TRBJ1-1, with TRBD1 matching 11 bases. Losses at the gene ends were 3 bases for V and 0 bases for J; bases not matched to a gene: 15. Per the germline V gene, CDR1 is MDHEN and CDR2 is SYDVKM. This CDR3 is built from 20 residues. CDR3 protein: CASSLGSGDRGETLNTEAFF. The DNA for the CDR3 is TGTGCCAGCAGTTTGGGAAGTGGGGACAGGGGGGAAACATTGAACACTGAAGCTTTCTTT.

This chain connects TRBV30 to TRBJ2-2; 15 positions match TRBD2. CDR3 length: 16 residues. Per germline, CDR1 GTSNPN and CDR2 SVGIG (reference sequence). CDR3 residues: CASGLAGGRWTGELFF. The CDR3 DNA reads TGTGCGTCGGGACTAGCGGGGGGCCGATGGACCGGGGAGCTGTTTTTT.

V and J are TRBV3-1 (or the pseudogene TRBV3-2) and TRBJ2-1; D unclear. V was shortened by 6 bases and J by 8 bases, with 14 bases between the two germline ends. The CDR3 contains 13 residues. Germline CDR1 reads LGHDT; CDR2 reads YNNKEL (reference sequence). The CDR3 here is CASRGWFGDEQFF. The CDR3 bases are TGTGCCAGCAGGGGCTGGTTTGGGGATGAGCAGTTCTTC.

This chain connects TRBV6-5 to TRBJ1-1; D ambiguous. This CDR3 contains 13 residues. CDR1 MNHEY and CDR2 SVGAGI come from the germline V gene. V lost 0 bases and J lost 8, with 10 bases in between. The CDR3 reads CASSYSIMREAFF. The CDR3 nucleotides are TGTGCCAGCAGTTACTCTATAATGCGAGAAGCTTTCTTT.

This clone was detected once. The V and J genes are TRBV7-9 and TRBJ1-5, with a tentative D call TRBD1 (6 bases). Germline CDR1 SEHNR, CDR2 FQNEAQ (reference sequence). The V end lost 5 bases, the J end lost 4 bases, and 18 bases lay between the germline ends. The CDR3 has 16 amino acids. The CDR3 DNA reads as TGTGCCAGCAGCCCCAACTCCGGGACACAAAATCAGCCCCAGCATTTT. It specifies CASSPNSGTQNQPQHF.

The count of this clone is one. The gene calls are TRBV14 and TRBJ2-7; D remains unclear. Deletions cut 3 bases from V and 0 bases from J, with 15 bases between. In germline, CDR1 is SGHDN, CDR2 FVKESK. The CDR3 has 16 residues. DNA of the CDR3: TGTGCCAGCAGCCAGGGGTACTTCCCTGGCTCCTACGAGCAGTACTTC. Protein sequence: CASSQGYFPGSYEQYF. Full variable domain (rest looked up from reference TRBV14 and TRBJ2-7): EAGVTQFPSHSVIEKGQTVTLRCDPISGHDNLYWYRRVMGKEIKFLLHFVKESKQDESGMPNNRFLAERTGGTYSTLKVQPAELEDSGVYFCASSQGYFPGSYEQYFGPGTRLTVT.

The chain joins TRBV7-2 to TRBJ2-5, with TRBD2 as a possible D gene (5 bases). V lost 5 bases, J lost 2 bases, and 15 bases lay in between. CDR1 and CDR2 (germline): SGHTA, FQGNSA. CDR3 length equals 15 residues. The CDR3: CASSLTTATQETQYF. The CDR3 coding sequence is TGTGCCAGCAGCCTGACTACGGCTACTCAAGAGACCCAGTACTTC.